The 9 T cell receptor beta chains presented below share a single source sample, sequenced in a study of blood T cell repertoires in COVID-19. Generated by immunoSEQ multiplex PCR, the TCRdb table keeps only in-frame clones and is missing some. The sample consists of fewer than 250,000 clones, approximately 84% of them appearing once. The specimen was peripheral blood. The receptors were gathered from a middle-aged man with acute or convalescent COVID-19.

The chain has TRBV12-3 or TRBV12-4 and TRBJ1-6; D is ambiguous. V was pared by 6 bases and J by 10 bases, with 13 bases between. This CDR3 contains 13 residues. CDR3 in amino acids: CASRGGAMSPLHF. The CDR3 DNA reads TGTGCCAGCAGAGGCGGAGCAATGTCACCCCTCCACTTT.

This chain links TRBV18 with TRBJ2-1; 9 positions match TRBD2. The CDR3 runs to 15 residues. The trim removed 6 bases at V and 6 bases at J, leaving 9 bases unmatched. Germline V gene sequence: CDR1 KGHSH, CDR2 LQKENI. CDR3 bases: TGTGCCAGCTCGATGGTAGCGGGAGTCAGCAATGAGCAGTTCTTC. It encodes CASSMVAGVSNEQFF. Drawing the rest from reference TRBV18 and TRBJ2-1, the complete variable domain is NAGVMQNPRHLVRRRGQEARLRCSPMKGHSHVYWYRQLPEEGLKFMVYLQKENIIDESGMPKERFSAEFPKEGPSILRIQQVVRGDSAAYFCASSMVAGVSNEQFFGPGTRLTVL.

This chain connects TRBV5-4 to TRBJ1-6; maybe TRBD1 (5 bases). CDR3 length: 16 residues. CDR1 is SGHNT, CDR2 YYREEE, per germline (reference sequence). Trimming left V 3 bases short and J 8 bases short, with 18 bases between. CDR3 in amino acids: CASSSGGLVSDSPLHF. The CDR3 region has the DNA TGTGCCAGCAGCTCCGGGGGTCTGGTTTCGGATTCACCCCTCCACTTT.

The chain has TRBV27 and TRBJ1-3; TRBD1 is a possible D gene (5 bases). The ends were cut back, 7 bases at V and 4 bases at J, with 8 bases in the middle. The CDR3 is 12 amino acids. CDR1 and CDR2 from the germline V gene are MNHEY and SMNVEV (reference sequence). CDR3 sequence (DNA): TGTGCCAGCATAGGGGTCGGAAACACCATATATTTT. It is translated as CASIGVGNTIYF.

The chain links TRBV28 to TRBJ1-5; tentatively, D is TRBD1 (6 bases). This CDR3 is 21 amino acids long. CDR1 and CDR2 from the germline V gene are MDHEN and SYDVKM. V shed 6 bases and J shed 0 bases, with 30 bases lying between them. In DNA, the CDR3 is TGTGCCAGCAGGCAACCACCGACCCTGTATATACAGGGATATAGCAATCAGCCCCAGCATTTT. Its translation: CASRQPPTLYIQGYSNQPQHF. Using reference TRBV28 and TRBJ1-5 for the parts outside the CDR3, the full variable domain is DVKVTQSSRYLVKRTGEKVFLECVQDMDHENMFWYRQDPGLGLRLIYFSYDVKMKEKGDIPEGYSVSREKKERFSLILESASTNQTSMYLCASRQPPTLYIQGYSNQPQHFGDGTRLSIL.

The CDR3 sequence: CASSLGQGVNEQYF. Written as DNA, the CDR3 is TGCGCCAGCAGCTTGGGACAGGGAGTCAACGAGCAGTACTTC. The gene calls are TRBV5-1 and TRBJ2-7; 7 nucleotides agree with TRBD1. Germline trimming cut 0 bases from V and 5 bases from J; bases unmatched to any gene: 5. CDR1 is SGHRS and CDR2 is YFSETQ in the germline V gene. This CDR3 spans 14 amino acids.

This clone was seen more than once but under ten times. The chain combines TRBV27 with TRBJ1-1; TRBD1 is a possible D gene (5 bases). The CDR3 length is 15 residues. The ends were cut back, 6 bases at V and 2 bases at J, with 16 bases in the middle. Per germline, CDR1 MNHEY and CDR2 SMNVEV (reference sequence). In nucleotides, the CDR3 is TGTGCCAGCAGGACACGGGGGGGATTCAACACTGAAGCTTTCTTT. Encoded protein: CASRTRGGFNTEAFF.

The chain carries TRBV7-3 and TRBJ2-7; tentatively, D is TRBD1 (6 bases). The CDR3 runs 13 residues. Trimming cost V 4 bases and J 2 bases, with 9 bases left between them. Germline loops: CDR1 SGHTA, CDR2 FQGTGA. The CDR3 bases are TGTGCCAGCAGCTACGGACAGCCCTACGAGCAGTACTTC. It encodes CASSYGQPYEQYF. Full variable domain (outside the CDR3, taken from reference TRBV7-3 and TRBJ2-7): GAGVSQTPSNKVTEKGKYVELRCDPISGHTALYWYRQSLGQGPEFLIYFQGTGAADDSGLPNDRFFAVRPEGSVSTLKIQRTERGDSAVYLCASSYGQPYEQYFGPGTRLTVT.

This chain joins TRBV30 and TRBJ2-7; 7 bases are a match to TRBD1. The germline gives CDR1 GTSNPN, CDR2 SVGIG (reference sequence). The CDR3 loop spans 13 amino acids. V was clipped by 5 bases and J by 6 bases; unmatched bases: 10. CDR3 amino acids: CAWAEGRGTEQYF. The CDR3 bases are TGTGCCTGGGCTGAAGGCAGGGGGACCGAGCAGTACTTC.